Below, 15 T cell receptor beta chains from the same sample are listed, as sequenced in a study of T-cell memory formation after mild COVID-19. Via MiXCR, TCRdb re-called the 5' RACE reads, giving one row per CDR3 protein. The table records approximately 570,000 distinct CDR3 sequences, over 15% of them present only once. Material for sequencing was PBMCs or a T cell subset sorted from them (not recorded which). The source is an adult woman who had mild COVID-19 (a few samples of this study predate the infection). Cell type and time point are not known.

The chain is built from TRBV27 and TRBJ2-7; 7 bases match TRBD1. Per germline, CDR1 MNHEY and CDR2 SMNVEV (reference sequence). There are 13 residues in the CDR3. V trimming: 7 bases; J trimming: 2 bases; junction bases outside the gene matches: 5. The CDR3 sequence is CASKMQGAYEQYF. CDR3 coding DNA: TGTGCCAGCAAAATGCAGGGGGCCTACGAGCAGTACTTC.

The rearrangement links TRBV20-1 to TRBJ1-2, with TRBD1 matching over 7 bases. The germline V gene has CDR1 DFQATT and CDR2 SNEGSKA (reference sequence). CDR3 length: 12 amino acids. With 6 bases clipped from V and 4 bases from J, the junction kept 5 bases outside the gene matches. The CDR3, as DNA: TGCAGTGCAAAGACAGGGCCCTATGGCTACACCTTC. This translates into CSAKTGPYGYTF.

This clonotype was observed a few times. The V call is TRBV7-9, the J call TRBJ2-2; D gene unclear. V lost 3 bases to trimming and J lost 4 bases, with 6 bases between them. Germline assignment: CDR1 SEHNR and CDR2 FQNEAQ (reference sequence). CDR3 length equals 13 residues. CDR3 sequence reads: CASSFSVTGELFF. CDR3 coding DNA: TGTGCCAGCAGCTTTTCGGTCACCGGGGAGCTGTTTTTT.

This clonotype occurred a few times. V is TRBV7-2 and J is TRBJ1-5; D may be TRBD1 (5 bases). Germline CDR1 is SGHTA and CDR2 is FQGNSA. Trimming shortened V by 5 bases and J by 6 bases, and 14 bases separated the two germline ends. This CDR3 comprises 14 residues. The CDR3 DNA sequence: TGTGCCAGCAGCCCTCCGGGGGGGTTTCAGCCCCAGCATTTT. It translates to CASSPPGGFQPQHF. Complete variable domain (other parts from reference TRBV7-2 and TRBJ1-5): GAGVSQSPSNKVTEKGKDVELRCDPISGHTALYWYRQSLGQGLEFLIYFQGNSAPDKSGLPSDRFSAERTGGSVSTLTIQRTQQEDSAVYLCASSPPGGFQPQHFGDGTRLSIL.

This chain links TRBV20-1 with TRBJ2-2; D may be TRBD2 (6 bases). V was pared by 0 bases and J by 3 bases, with 11 bases between. CDR1 is DFQATT, CDR2 SNEGSKA, per germline (reference sequence). The CDR3 has 15 residues. The CDR3 DNA reads TGCAGTGCTAGAGAAACAAGGAGGGACACCGGGGAGCTGTTTTTT. As protein: CSARETRRDTGELFF.

The J gene is TRBJ2-7, the V gene TRBV30, with TRBD1 matching over 7 bases. Germline CDR1 and CDR2: GTSNPN and SVGIG (reference sequence). The CDR3 consists of 13 residues. V shed 3 bases, J shed 2 bases, and the junction held 4 bases outside the gene matches. The CDR3 DNA sequence: TGTGCCTGGAGCCCCGACAGGGCCTACGAGCAGTACTTC. Its translation is CAWSPDRAYEQYF.

This clonotype was seen only a few times. This chain links TRBV10-3 with TRBJ2-1; the match to TRBD2 covers 12 bases. V lost 6 bases to trimming and J lost 3 bases; unmatched junction nucleotides: 6. The V gene's germline CDR1 is ENHRY and CDR2 SYGVKD. The CDR3 totals 16 residues. The CDR3 region has the DNA TGTGCCATCAGCAGTACTAGCGGGGGGTTCTACAATGAGCAGTTCTTC. Translating it yields CAISSTSGGFYNEQFF.

The chain employs TRBV4-1 and TRBJ2-7, with D possibly TRBD1 on 6 matching bases. The CDR3 is 14 amino acids. In germline, CDR1 is MGHRA, CDR2 YSYEKL. Trimming shortened V by 3 bases and J by 2 bases, and 11 bases separated the two germline ends. CDR3 protein: CASSQPGQTYEQYF. The CDR3 region has the DNA TGCGCCAGCAGCCAGCCCGGACAGACCTACGAGCAGTACTTC.

This clonotype was found a few times. The chain joins TRBV5-6 to TRBJ2-3, with 12 bases aligning to TRBD2. V was pared by 0 bases and J by 5 bases, with 7 bases of the junction left unmatched. The CDR3 length is 17 residues. Germline V lookup: CDR1 SGHDT, CDR2 YYEEEE. The CDR3 DNA is TGTGCCAGCAGCTTGGAGGTGACTAGCGGGAGTATAGATACGCAGTATTTT. It specifies CASSLEVTSGSIDTQYF.

The V call is TRBV5-4, the J call TRBJ2-1, with TRBD1 identical over 12 bases. The germline gives CDR1 SGHNT, CDR2 YYREEE (reference sequence). The trim removed 4 bases at V and 8 bases at J, leaving 7 bases unmatched. This CDR3 region has 15 residues. This CDR3 reads CASSPRDRGLYEQFF. The CDR3 DNA sequence: TGTGCCAGCAGCCCGCGGGACAGGGGGCTGTATGAGCAGTTCTTC.

This clonotype was observed many times. The V gene is TRBV11-2, the J gene TRBJ2-2; no definite D call. CDR1 SGHAT and CDR2 FQNNGV come from the germline V gene. Trimming removed 3 bases from V and 2 bases from J, with 4 bases in between. The CDR3 covers 13 residues. The CDR3 DNA reads TGTGCCAGCAGCTTTTCCAACACCGGGGAGCTGTTTTTT. Its translation: CASSFSNTGELFF.

The chain employs TRBV6-2 or TRBV6-3 and TRBJ1-5; 8 positions agree with TRBD1. The CDR3 totals 16 residues. Per the germline V gene, CDR1 is MNHEY and CDR2 is SVGEGT. J was trimmed by 3 bases and V by 6 bases; bases with no gene match: 10. The CDR3 DNA reads as TGTGCCAGCAGCCTCGGACAGGGTTGGGACAATCAGCCCCAGCATTTT. This codes for CASSLGQGWDNQPQHF.

This clonotype was found a few times. The chain uses TRBV20-1 and TRBJ1-5; D ambiguous. V was shortened by 0 bases and J by 0 bases, with 3 bases between the two germline ends. Germline V CDR1 and CDR2: DFQATT, SNEGSKA (reference sequence). The CDR3 spans 13 residues. The CDR3 nucleotides are TGCAGTGCTAGAGACCATAGCAATCAGCCCCAGCATTTT. Encoded protein: CSARDHSNQPQHF.

The chain combines TRBV7-2 with TRBJ2-3, with 13 positions matching TRBD2. This CDR3 contains 16 residues. Germline CDR1 is SGHTA and CDR2 is FQGNSA. After removal of 2 bases from V and 4 bases from J, the junction contained 3 bases not matched to a gene. CDR3 region: CASSLIGTSGADTQYF. The CDR3 bases are TGTGCCAGCAGCTTAATTGGGACTAGCGGGGCAGATACGCAGTATTTT.

The DNA of the CDR3 is TGTGCCAGCAGCCACCGGGTTTCCCTCTCGGCAGATACGCAGTATTTT. It codes for CASSHRVSLSADTQYF. The chain joins TRBV7-9 to TRBJ2-3; D unclear. This CDR3 spans 16 amino acids. V was cut by 5 bases and J by 4 bases, with 19 bases left in between. CDR1 and CDR2 from the germline V gene are SEHNR and FQNEAQ (reference sequence).